This T cell receptor beta chain comes out of a study of cytotoxic CD8 clonotypes in ibrutinib-treated CLL. As for the study in general: IGHV unmutated 17 to 18; relapsed/refractory more than ten; treatment-naive over 14.

Clones were read by immunoSEQ multiplex PCR, and TCRdb kept only the in-frame ones, dropping some. This sample has 150,000 to 200,000 clones, with more than 65% found just once. The material was PBMCs, obtained after 12 months of ibrutinib treatment. This clonotype was obtained from a human donor with chronic lymphocytic leukemia.

This CDR3 is CASSPDRALGEQYF. The CDR3 nucleotides are TGTGCCAGCAGCCCGGACAGGGCCCTTGGGGAGCAGTACTTC. The gene calls are TRBV13 and TRBJ2-7; TRBD1 agrees at 8 bases. CDR3 length: 14 amino acids. J gave up 7 bases and V 5 bases, and 10 bases lay outside the gene matches. CDR1 is PRHDT and CDR2 is FYEKMQ in the germline V gene (reference sequence).